The clone carrying this TCR beta chain is a singleton in its sample. Germline lookup yields CDR1 SGHAT and CDR2 FQDESV (reference sequence). V shed 5 bases and J shed 3 bases, with 16 bases lying between them. The CDR3 covers 15 residues. The sample comes from a study of CD8 T cells in Susac syndrome. RNA was extracted with the RNeasy kit, and a quantity of about 0.45 to 1 ug was reverse transcribed using random hexamers. A single record per CDR3 protein comes from TCRdb applying MiXCR to the immunoSEQ multiplex PCR reads. The sample records approximately 180,000 distinct CDR3 sequences, around nine tenths being singletons.

The chain is built from TRBV11-1 and TRBJ1-2, with a tentative D call TRBD1 (5 bases). The TCR originated in a human donor with Susac syndrome. Material for sequencing was CD4+ T cells from PBMCs. The CDR3 reads CASSRDPGEDYGYTF. CDR3 sequence (DNA): TGTGCCAGCAGCCGGGATCCGGGGGAAGACTATGGCTACACCTTC.